What follows are 24 T cell receptor beta chains derived from one specimen sequenced in a study of T cell responses to AZD1222 COVID-19 vaccine. Generated by immunoSEQ multiplex PCR, the TCRdb table keeps only in-frame clones and is missing some. The sample consists of around 200,000 clones, approximately 90% of them appearing once. Here the sequenced sample was peripheral blood, taken on day 0 of AZD1222 vaccination. These receptor sequences come from an adult in good health.

This chain joins TRBV9 and TRBJ2-2; D possibly corresponds to TRBD2 (7 bases). V shed 5 bases and J shed 3 bases, with 26 bases lying between them. Germline lookup yields CDR1 SGDLS and CDR2 YYNGEE. The CDR3 spans 19 residues. The CDR3 loop is CASSVVRAGAAADTGELFF. For the CDR3, the DNA is TGTGCCAGCAGTGTCGTTCGGGCGGGGGCCGCAGCGGACACCGGGGAGCTGTTTTTT.

This clone appeared a single time. The J gene is TRBJ2-7, the V gene TRBV5-1; 14 bases agree with TRBD2. With V trimmed by 4 bases and J by 0 bases, 3 bases remained unmatched. The CDR3 has 16 amino acids. CDR1 is SGHRS, CDR2 YFSETQ, per germline. CDR3 nucleotides: TGCGCCAGCAGCCAGGGACTAGCGGGAGCCTCCTACGAGCAGTACTTC. Translated: CASSQGLAGASYEQYF.

V gene TRBV9 combines with J gene TRBJ2-7; 10 bases line up with TRBD2. With V trimmed by 0 bases and J by 0 bases, 6 bases remained unmatched. The CDR3 is 17 amino acids. The germline V gene encodes CDR1 SGDLS and CDR2 YYNGEE. The DNA for the CDR3 is TGTGCCAGCAGCGTAGAGGCTAGCGGGGGAAGCTCCTACGAGCAGTACTTC. This sequence encodes CASSVEASGGSSYEQYF.

The CDR3 DNA reads TGTGCCAGCAGCTCCAGGGTATACCCCGCTAGCACAGATACGCAGTATTTT. Residues: CASSSRVYPASTDTQYF. The chain has TRBV7-2 and TRBJ2-3; D possibly corresponds to TRBD1 (5 bases). The germline V gene encodes CDR1 SGHTA and CDR2 FQGNSA. CDR3 length equals 17 residues. V lost 4 bases to trimming and J lost 0 bases, with 17 bases between them.

V is TRBV6-5 and J is TRBJ2-1; TRBD1 is a possible D gene (6 bases). V was shortened by 6 bases and J by 8 bases, with 11 bases between the two germline ends. Germline CDR1 is MNHEY and CDR2 is SVGAGI. The CDR3 totals 12 residues. The CDR3 nucleotides read TGTGCCAGCAGCATGACAGGAGATGAGCAGTTCTTC. It codes for CASSMTGDEQFF.

This rearrangement joins TRBV28 to TRBJ2-7, with TRBD1 matching over 11 bases. The germline V gene encodes CDR1 MDHEN and CDR2 SYDVKM. After removal of 6 bases from V and 4 bases from J, the junction contained 5 bases not matched to a gene. The CDR3 consists of 14 residues. CDR3 sequence reads: CASSRTGGIYEQYF. The CDR3 DNA is TGTGCCAGCAGCAGGACAGGGGGCATATACGAGCAGTACTTC.

The gene calls are TRBV10-1 and TRBJ1-1; D is possibly TRBD1 (6 bases). The CDR3 totals 19 residues. Germline V CDR1 and CDR2: WNHNN, SYGVQD (reference sequence). Trimming left V 0 bases short and J 0 bases short, with 20 bases between. The CDR3 DNA reads as TGCGCCAGCAGTGAGTCGGGGGGGTGGACAGACCTATTGAACACTGAAGCTTTCTTT. It encodes CASSESGGWTDLLNTEAFF.

The chain is built from TRBV27 and TRBJ2-7, with 10 bases fitting TRBD2. Per the germline V gene, CDR1 is MNHEY and CDR2 is SMNVEV (reference sequence). The CDR3 consists of 16 residues. J was trimmed by 4 bases and V by 5 bases; bases with no gene match: 11. The CDR3 DNA reads TGTGCCAGCAGTCGGGCTAGCGGGAGTGAGTTGTACGAGCAGTACTTC. Translated, it gives CASSRASGSELYEQYF.

This chain connects TRBV15 to TRBJ1-1, with 7 bases matching TRBD1. The CDR3 is 15 residues long. The V segment lost 0 bases and the J segment 4 bases; nucleotides outside the gene matches: 5. Germline CDR1 LNHNV, CDR2 YYDKDF (reference sequence). The CDR3 sequence: CATSRDRGGPTEAFF. CDR3 DNA: TGTGCCACCAGCAGAGACAGAGGGGGCCCCACTGAAGCTTTCTTT.

The chain joins TRBV5-4 to TRBJ2-4; D uncertain. The CDR3 is 16 residues long. V lost 2 bases to trimming and J lost 3 bases, with 15 bases between them. Germline values: CDR1 SGHNT, CDR2 YYREEE (reference sequence). CDR3 in DNA: TGTGCCAGCAGCTTTTTTGAAGATGCAGTCAAAAACATTCAGTACTTC. Translated, it gives CASSFFEDAVKNIQYF.

This chain's CDR3 is CASSFLGTAYEQYF. The CDR3 region has the DNA TGTGCCAGCAGTTTTCTCGGGACAGCTTACGAGCAGTACTTC. The rearrangement joins TRBV28 to TRBJ2-7, with 7 bases that match TRBD1. The CDR3 is 14 residues long. V shed 3 bases and J 4 bases; nucleotides not matched to a gene: 6. Germline CDR1 MDHEN, CDR2 SYDVKM. Variable domain in full (rest from reference TRBV28 and TRBJ2-7): DVKVTQSSRYLVKRTGEKVFLECVQDMDHENMFWYRQDPGLGLRLIYFSYDVKMKEKGDIPEGYSVSREKKERFSLILESASTNQTSMYLCASSFLGTAYEQYFGPGTRLTVT.

The V and J genes are TRBV27 and TRBJ1-1; no clear D gene. Germline V gives CDR1 MNHEY, CDR2 SMNVEV (reference sequence). The CDR3 spans 13 residues. V lost 0 bases, J lost 9 bases, and 11 bases lay in between. CDR3 sequence reads: CASSLSGSSQAFF. The CDR3 DNA sequence: TGTGCCAGCAGTTTATCGGGCTCTTCTCAAGCTTTCTTT.

V usage is TRBV4-2 and J usage is TRBJ2-7, with 8 positions matching TRBD2. Germline CDR1 reads LGHNA; CDR2 reads YNFKEQ. This CDR3 contains 18 residues. V shed 2 bases and J 0 bases; nucleotides not matched to a gene: 12. The CDR3 spells CASSQLGGGSGVSYEQYF. CDR3 nucleotide sequence: TGTGCCAGCAGCCAACTGGGAGGTGGTAGCGGGGTCTCCTACGAGCAGTACTTC.

The chain couples TRBV3-1 (or the pseudogene TRBV3-2) to TRBJ2-7, with D hard to call. CDR3 length: 15 residues. Between the trimmed V and J ends, which lost 1 base and 2 bases, there was a span of 12 bases. Germline values: CDR1 LGHDT, CDR2 YNNKEL (reference sequence). CDR3 nucleotides: TGTGCCAGCAGCCAAGTGTGGCCGGATCCCTACGAGCAGTACTTC. Its protein product is CASSQVWPDPYEQYF.

This clone was counted once. Within the sample, other DNA sequences also encode this same CDR3. The CDR3 protein is CASSLLAQGGETQYF. The CDR3 nucleotides are TGTGCCAGCAGTTTATTAGCTCAGGGGGGCGAGACCCAGTACTTC. The rearrangement uses TRBV28 and TRBJ2-5, with D possibly being TRBD1 (7 bases). Between the trimmed V and J ends, which lost 1 base and 5 bases, there was a span of 14 bases. There are 15 residues in the CDR3. Germline CDR1 and CDR2: MDHEN and SYDVKM.

The J gene is TRBJ2-7, the V gene TRBV11-2; possible D gene TRBD1, 5 bases. Germline assignment: CDR1 SGHAT and CDR2 FQNNGV. Trimming stripped 5 bases from V and 4 bases from J, with 15 bases between. The CDR3 has 14 residues. The CDR3 sequence is CASSTSTGAYEQYF. CDR3 nucleotides: TGTGCCAGCAGCACCTCGACTGGGGCTTACGAGCAGTACTTC.

This chain links TRBV29-1 with TRBJ1-3; 7 nucleotides match TRBD1. Germline CDR1 and CDR2: SQVTM and ANQGSEA. V dropped 4 bases and J dropped 1; count of bases not matched to a gene: 10. The CDR3 contains 16 residues. Here the CDR3 reads CSVAWADRESGNTIYF. In nucleotides, the CDR3 is TGCAGCGTTGCTTGGGCCGACAGGGAATCTGGAAACACCATATATTTT.

This chain uses TRBV6-5 with TRBJ2-5; D is ambiguous. The CDR3 consists of 15 residues. V lost 2 bases and J 4 bases, leaving 14 bases between the germline ends. CDR1 MNHEY and CDR2 SVGAGI come from the germline V gene. Here the CDR3 DNA reads TGTGCCAGCAGTTACGGGCCCCGGCCGGTAGAGACCCAGTACTTC. It translates to CASSYGPRPVETQYF.

The J gene is TRBJ2-2, the V gene TRBV27; D gene uncertain. The germline V and J ends were trimmed by 1 base and 4 bases, with 4 bases remaining between them. The CDR3 loop spans 13 amino acids. The germline V gene has CDR1 MNHEY and CDR2 SMNVEV (reference sequence). The CDR3 spells CASSLWSTGELFF. DNA of the CDR3: TGTGCCAGCAGTTTATGGAGCACCGGGGAGCTGTTTTTT.

This chain joins TRBV2 and TRBJ2-2; the D is unclear. Trimming shortened V by 4 bases and J by 6 bases, and 9 bases separated the two germline ends. The CDR3 consists of 13 residues. Germline V gives CDR1 SNHLY, CDR2 FYNNEI. The CDR3 DNA follows: TGTGCCAGCAGTGTCGCGGTACCCGGGGAGCTGTTTTTT. Protein: CASSVAVPGELFF.

This clone was seen only once. The CDR3, as DNA: TGTGCCAGCAGCCCGGGACAGGGCTATGGCTACACCTTC. Translating gives CASSPGQGYGYTF. The V gene is TRBV3-1 (or the pseudogene TRBV3-2), the J gene TRBJ1-2; 9 bases are shared with TRBD1. Looked up from germline, CDR1 is LGHDT and CDR2 is YNNKEL (reference sequence). This CDR3 comprises 13 residues. V shed 4 bases, J shed 4 bases, and the junction held 1 base outside the gene matches.

The chain has TRBV7-2 and TRBJ2-7, with TRBD1 matching 7 bases. The CDR3 totals 15 residues. CDR1 and CDR2 (germline): SGHTA, FQGNSA. The ends lost 3 bases at V and 1 base at J; junction bases unmatched: 6. Here the CDR3 reads CASSFPQTGSYEQYF. The CDR3 DNA reads TGTGCCAGCAGCTTCCCCCAGACAGGGTCCTACGAGCAGTACTTC.

The CDR3 DNA follows: TGCGCCAGCAGCAGTGGGACAGGGGGCGGCGACAGCTACGAGCAGTACTTC. It yields the protein CASSSGTGGGDSYEQYF. The chain links TRBV5-1 to TRBJ2-7; TRBD1 matches at 12 bases. Germline CDR1 and CDR2: SGHRS and YFSETQ. The CDR3 is made up of 17 amino acids. The V gene end was trimmed by 4 bases and the J gene end by 3 bases; junction bases not matched to a gene: 11.

The rearrangement links TRBV19 to TRBJ2-7, with D perhaps TRBD1 (7 bases). CDR1 and CDR2 (germline): LNHDA, SQIVND (reference sequence). The CDR3 totals 15 residues. Between the trimmed V and J ends, which lost 4 bases and 1 base, there was a span of 14 bases. The CDR3 DNA is TGTGCCAGTAGTACCGGAGGGACAGTTTCCTACGAGCAGTACTTC. Protein product: CASSTGGTVSYEQYF.